This T cell receptor (beta chain) was captured by sequencing in a study of OX40 agonist ivuxolimab in advanced cancers. Study-wide context: The costimulatory receptor OX40 (CD134) was targeted by ivuxolimab, a fully human IgG2 agonistic monoclonal antibody. Of the approximately 50 dose-escalation patients, hepatocellular carcinoma was present in about 20, melanoma in roughly 15, renal cell carcinoma in 9 and head and neck cancer in 9. Partial responses occurred in three dose-escalation patients, of whom one had hepatocellular carcinoma and two had cutaneous melanoma. The paper reports the monotherapy dose-escalation portion (N of about 50 patients) of the phase I ivuxolimab trial. Intravenous ivuxolimab was administered to patients every 2 weeks at six dose levels: 0.01, 0.1, 0.3, 1.5, 3 and 10 mg/kg. Peripheral TCRbeta sequencing aimed to test whether ivuxolimab altered TCR sequence diversity and caused clonal T-cell expansion. Prior anti-PD-1, anti-PD-L1 or anti-CTLA-4 therapy was permitted, and about two fifths of dose-escalation patients had received checkpoint inhibitors. The dose-escalation cohort was over 70% male with a mean age of around 64 years, ranging from roughly 23 to 90.

Points the paper makes about the study in general: Low levels of normalized T-cell clonal expansion were also shown by some nonresponding patients. The antigen specificity of the peripheral T cells that underwent clonal expansion was not determined. At doses of 0.1 to 3.0 mg/kg, clonal expansion of both CD4+ and CD8+ blood T cells was observed from baseline to week 6. After ivuxolimab, more expanded clones were found on average in CD8+ T cells than in CD4+ T cells. In the 0.1-3.0 mg/kg groups, partial responders had among the lowest normalized peripheral clonal expansion, particularly in CD8+ T cells.

To sequence the TCRbeta CDR3 region, genomic DNA was isolated from the sorted cells. The immunoSEQ Assay was used to sequence the TCRbeta CDR3 regions. TCRdb stores this immuneACCESS table with in-frame sequences only. Part of the clones is absent; in the studies checked, under half of the shortfall reflects unresolved V genes, and no reason is known for the rest. This sample comprises tens of thousands of clones, about nine tenths of them detected only once. The ten largest clones represent 8% to 10% of the sample. Patients with autoimmune disease history or receiving systemic immunosuppression were excluded from the trial. In every dose cohort, peripheral blood was drawn for TCR sequencing at baseline, cycle 4 day 1, and cycle 7 day 1. The samples were taken from a phase I, first-in-human, multicenter, open-label dose-escalation trial of ivuxolimab. Adults with locally advanced or metastatic melanoma, renal cell, hepatocellular, or head and neck squamous cell carcinoma were enrolled in the trial. Before TCR sequencing, CD4+ and CD8+ T cells were separately sorted from peripheral blood.

In the case of this clone: Its antigen is unknown. Per-base qualities were not stored, and no clone one base away is much larger.

The CDR3 numbers 16 residues from cysteine through valine. CDR3 DNA is the only sequence kept; it has 48 bases, read in frame from the first base. The germline V gene (reference sequence) supplies CDR1 SGHNT and CDR2 YYREEE. V loses 2 bases of germline sequence and J loses 4 bases, and the interval between the two ends is 19 bases. Specimen: CD4+ or CD8+ T cells sorted from blood, collected in a trial of the OX40 agonist ivuxolimab. This chain is built from TRBV5-4 and TRBJ2-7, with no confidently assigned D gene. The TCR originated in an adult with an advanced solid tumor such as melanoma, head and neck, liver or kidney cancer. The nucleotide sequence reads TGTGCCAGCAGCTTTGAAGGCTCGGCGCGCCAATACGAGCAGTACGTC. It encodes CASSFEGSARQYEQYV.